This record concerns one TCR beta chain sequence. These data come from a study of blood T cell repertoires in COVID-19. The wider study: Both acute and convalescent COVID-19 samples were obtained from the United States, Italy and Spain.

Trimming at V came to 6 bases and at J to 2 bases, leaving 5 bases not matched to a gene. The length of the CDR3 is 15 residues. Germline V gene data show CDR1 as LNHDA and CDR2 as SQIVND (reference sequence). The data were produced by immunoSEQ multiplex PCR, yet TCRdb's version contains in-frame clones alone and is incomplete. The profile shows tens of thousands of clones, over 70% of them singletons. The sample consisted of peripheral blood. This chain connects TRBV19 to TRBJ2-7, with 12 positions matching TRBD1. The TCR was taken from a human donor in a cohort sampled during active COVID-19. The CDR3 sequence is CASRPGQGATYEQYF. CDR3 coding DNA: TGTGCCAGTAGACCGGGACAGGGGGCCACCTACGAGCAGTACTTC. The full variable domain, completed using reference TRBV19 and TRBJ2-7, is DGGITQSPKYLFRKEGQNVTLSCEQNLNHDAMYWYRQDPGQGLRLIYYSQIVNDFQKGDIAEGYSVSREKKESFPLTVTSAQKNPTAFYLCASRPGQGATYEQYFGPGTRLTVT.